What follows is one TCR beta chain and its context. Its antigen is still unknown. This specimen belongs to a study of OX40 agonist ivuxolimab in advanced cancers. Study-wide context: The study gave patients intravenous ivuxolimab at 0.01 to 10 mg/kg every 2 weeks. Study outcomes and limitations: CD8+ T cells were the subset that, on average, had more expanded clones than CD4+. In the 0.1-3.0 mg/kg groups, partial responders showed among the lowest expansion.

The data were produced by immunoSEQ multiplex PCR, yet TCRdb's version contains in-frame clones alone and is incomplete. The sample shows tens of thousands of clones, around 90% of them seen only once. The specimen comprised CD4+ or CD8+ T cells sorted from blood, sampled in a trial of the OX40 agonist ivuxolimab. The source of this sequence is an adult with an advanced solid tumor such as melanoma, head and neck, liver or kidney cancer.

The CDR3 sequence: CASSPTGTANYGYTF. The CDR3 nucleotides are TGTGCCAGCAGCCCCACCGGGACAGCTAACTATGGCTACACCTTC. This sequence joins TRBV5-4 and TRBJ1-2; 7 bases agree with TRBD1. CDR3 length: 15 residues. The V and J ends lost 4 bases and 0 bases, in that order; junction bases with no gene match: 6. Germline V gives CDR1 SGHNT, CDR2 YYREEE (reference sequence). Drawing the rest from reference TRBV5-4 and TRBJ1-2, the complete variable domain is ETGVTQSPTHLIKTRGQQVTLRCSSQSGHNTVSWYQQALGQGPQFIFQYYREEENGRGNFPPRFSGLQFPNYSSELNVNALELDDSALYLCASSPTGTANYGYTFGSGTRLTVV.